This T cell receptor (beta chain) derives from a study of blood T cells in healthy people across ages (dated by TCRdb to the mid-2010s). Broadly, across the study: Template switching captured roughly one uniquely barcoded TCR beta cDNA molecule per two T cells in model experiments. Two additional independent replicas of 1 million unique cDNA reads from the same blood draw were analyzed for two donors (one aged 18 to 30 and one aged 80 or older). To avoid experimental bias, donors of different ages were distributed randomly across sequencing lanes. Age-related changes in TCR beta repertoire diversity were measured in the study by deep sequencing normalized with unique cDNA molecular identifiers. The donors were split into four age groups: young (average 16 years), middle-aged (over 35), aged (approximately 59) and long-lived (roughly 86). Findings and caveats that apply to the study as a whole: As age increased, observed TCR beta diversity per million T cells dropped in a roughly linear way, and a significant reduction was already evident by age 40. Compared with the aged group, the long-lived group had more naive CD4+ T cells, fewer expanded clones and increased TCR diversity, a pattern suggesting age selection. Estimates of total diversity based on one million sequenced T cells were regarded as lower bounds and as underestimates. A strong correlation was found between observed TCR beta diversity and the percentage of naive T cells measured by flow cytometry. Conclusive comparison of naive and antigen-experienced compartments was prevented by the profiling of bulk unsorted PBMCs. Donor CMV infection status was unknown, potentially confounding age-related changes in expanded clonotypes.

Donors were 39 systemically healthy Caucasian individuals from Russia aged roughly 6 to 90 years. Approximately 10 milliliters of peripheral blood were collected from each donor into EDTA-treated Vacutainer tubes. Ficoll-Paque density-gradient centrifugation was used to isolate PBMCs, with at least 7 million per sample. Total RNA, at least 6 micrograms per sample, was extracted from PBMCs with Trizol reagent. Naive CD45RAhigh/CD27high T cell percentages were measured by flow cytometry on a PBMC aliquot from every donor. The sample holds a few counts of this clonotype. Its recognized antigen is unknown. No much larger clone exists at a distance of one base, and base qualities are not known. The method was 5' RACE. The sample was run on an Illumina HiSeq 2500. A second PCR of roughly 7 to 11 cycles was run with a J-beta primer mix and a sample-barcoded 5' primer. A unique molecular identifier was introduced onto each TCR beta cDNA molecule by a template-switch 5' adaptor carrying 12 random nucleotides. Each sample yielded at least 2.5 million CDR3-containing paired-end reads. First-strand cDNA synthesis was performed from all RNA using the Mint cDNA synthesis kit, with priming by a TRBC-specific oligonucleotide. All cDNA was treated with uracil-DNA glycosylase and then went through a first 18-cycle PCR with the universal primers M1SS and BC2_uni_R. In the paper's pipeline: For normalization, 1 million high-quality reads, each with a distinct molecular identifier, were randomly selected from each sample. Instead of being binned into consensus sequences, reads that shared molecular identifiers were thrown out. CDR3 identification, clonotype clustering and error correction used MiTCR with a Q25 quality threshold and the strictest error-elimination algorithm. A nonparametric unseen species model with Euler transformation was used to estimate lower-bound total TCR beta diversity. TCRdb reprocessed the public reads (quality trimming at Q25 with fastp, clone calling with MiXCR) and kept in-frame beta chains. Each record represents a unique CDR3 protein, reported with the most common genes and DNA among its rows. The V and J calls reflect TCRdb's pipeline rather than the authors' work. The sample yields more than 1.4 million distinct CDR3 sequences; 40% to 50% were counted once. In total, the top ten clones hold less than 8% of the sample.

The clonotype originates from a woman between 18 and 30 years old in good health. The specimen sequenced was blood.

The DNA sequence follows: TGTGCCAGCAGCTTTCCAGCTTTTACAGATACGCAGTATTTT. Translated, this is CASSFPAFTDTQYF. Recombination linked TRBV7-2 to TRBJ2-3; a confident D gene designation cannot be given. V loses 3 bases, J loses 3 bases, and the germline ends lie 10 bases apart. CDR1 and CDR2 (SGHTA, FQGNSA) derive from the germline V gene. From cysteine to phenylalanine, the CDR3 is 14 amino acids long. The sequence is cut down to CDR3 DNA, 42 bases in frame from base 1.